The 20 T cell receptor beta chains reported below all come from one sample, sequenced in a study of blood T cell repertoires in COVID-19. TCRdb keeps only in-frame clones here, not all; method: immunoSEQ multiplex PCR. In the table there are about 120,000 clones, around 81% of which are singletons. The specimen sequenced was peripheral blood. Receptor source: a man aged 70 or older with acute or convalescent COVID-19.

The chain is built from TRBV7-3 and TRBJ2-3; 7 bases are shared with TRBD2. CDR3 length: 16 residues. V trimming: 0 bases; J trimming: 0 bases; junction bases outside the gene matches: 3. CDR1 and CDR2 from the germline V gene are SGHTA and FQGTGA. CDR3 DNA sequence: TGTGCCAGCAGCTTAACGGGAGGGACTAGCACAGATACGCAGTATTTT. This codes for CASSLTGGTSTDTQYF. The full variable domain, in which reference TRBV7-3 and TRBJ2-3 provide the parts outside the CDR3, is GAGVSQTPSNKVTEKGKYVELRCDPISGHTALYWYRQSLGQGPEFLIYFQGTGAADDSGLPNDRFFAVRPEGSVSTLKIQRTERGDSAVYLCASSLTGGTSTDTQYFGPGTRLTVL.

The chain employs TRBV30 and TRBJ1-4; 12 bases map to TRBD1. The CDR3 length is 14 residues. J was trimmed by 8 bases and V by 3 bases; bases with no gene match: 4. Per germline, CDR1 GTSNPN and CDR2 SVGIG (reference sequence). Here the CDR3 DNA reads TGTGCCTGGAGCACCGGGACAGGGGGCGAAAAACTGTTTTTT. Its translation: CAWSTGTGGEKLFF.

The J gene is TRBJ2-3, the V gene TRBV7-3; a weak D match, TRBD2 (6 bases). The V gene lost 5 bases and the J gene lost 3 bases, with 12 bases spanning the gap. The CDR3 is 14 residues long. CDR1 is SGHTA, CDR2 FQGTGA, per germline. The CDR3 DNA follows: TGTGCCAGCAGCCCCCAGGCGGGGACAGATACGCAGTATTTT. This gives the protein CASSPQAGTDTQYF.

The chain is built from TRBV5-1 and TRBJ2-3; D gene ambiguous. V shed 4 bases and J shed 2 bases, with 8 bases lying between them. Germline loops: CDR1 SGHRS, CDR2 YFSETQ. CDR3 size: 13 residues. CDR3: CASSALDTDTQYF. Here the CDR3 DNA reads TGCGCCAGCAGCGCATTAGACACAGATACGCAGTATTTT.

Many counts were recorded for this clone. This sequence joins TRBV27 and TRBJ1-2, with 9 bases identical to TRBD1. The CDR3 is 14 amino acids. Trimming at V came to 2 bases and at J to 4 bases, leaving 2 bases not matched to a gene. Germline loops: CDR1 MNHEY, CDR2 SMNVEV (reference sequence). CDR3 bases: TGTGCCAGCAGTTTAGGACAGGGGACCTATGGCTACACCTTC. Its translation is CASSLGQGTYGYTF.

This clone was observed a single time. The chain links TRBV6-5 to TRBJ2-1, with 9 bases identical to TRBD1. From germline, CDR1 is MNHEY and CDR2 SVGAGI. The length of the CDR3 is 14 residues. This CDR3 reads CAVGQGALGNEQFF. CDR3 in DNA: TGTGCGGTGGGACAGGGAGCTCTCGGGAATGAGCAGTTCTTC.

In the case of this clone: The same CDR3 also results from other DNA sequences found in this sample. This chain joins TRBV7-2 and TRBJ1-6; D is undetermined. The CDR3 covers 14 residues. From germline, CDR1 is SGHTA and CDR2 FQGNSA. Deletions cut 6 bases from V and 0 bases from J, with 6 bases between. The CDR3 reads CASSLSSYNSPLHF. CDR3 bases: TGTGCCAGCAGTCTGAGCTCCTATAATTCACCCCTCCACTTT.

The chain carries TRBV20-1 and TRBJ2-3; D might be TRBD2 (6 bases). Trimming stripped 3 bases from V and 2 bases from J, with 12 bases between. This CDR3 contains 14 residues. Per germline, CDR1 DFQATT and CDR2 SNEGSKA (reference sequence). The CDR3 region is CSASLGGVTDTQYF. The CDR3 coding sequence is TGCAGTGCTAGTCTCGGGGGAGTCACAGATACGCAGTATTTT.

Only a few counts were recorded for this clone. The chain joins TRBV7-3 to TRBJ2-3; TRBD1 is a possible D gene (6 bases). V lost 5 bases, J lost 2 bases, and 8 bases lay in between. The CDR3 covers 13 residues. The germline gives CDR1 SGHTA, CDR2 FQGTGA. This chain's CDR3 is CASSRDNTDTQYF. Here the CDR3 DNA reads TGTGCCAGCAGCAGGGACAACACAGATACGCAGTATTTT.

The count of this clone is one. This chain links TRBV15 with TRBJ2-5; TRBD1 aligns across 10 bases. J was trimmed by 4 bases and V by 5 bases; bases with no gene match: 4. The CDR3 has 14 residues. Germline CDR1 reads LNHNV; CDR2 reads YYDKDF (reference sequence). CDR3 sequence reads: CATSPTGGRETQYF. The CDR3 DNA is TGTGCCACCAGCCCGACAGGGGGCAGAGAGACCCAGTACTTC.

The chain employs TRBV7-2 and TRBJ2-1; 9 nucleotides align to TRBD1. The CDR3 has 14 amino acids. Germline lookup yields CDR1 SGHTA and CDR2 FQGNSA. The V segment lost 5 bases and the J segment 5 bases; nucleotides outside the gene matches: 4. CDR3 residues: CASSPRDRDNEQFF. CDR3 bases: TGTGCCAGCAGCCCCCGGGACAGGGACAATGAGCAGTTCTTC.

This chain links TRBV18 with TRBJ2-2; D remains ambiguous. V gave up 3 bases and J gave up 4 bases, with 6 bases separating them. From germline, CDR1 is KGHSH and CDR2 LQKENI. This CDR3 contains 13 residues. The CDR3 coding sequence is TGTGCCAGCTCACCCACAAGCACCGGGGAGCTGTTTTTT. It translates to CASSPTSTGELFF.

The V and J genes are TRBV5-4 and TRBJ2-1, with 8 positions matching TRBD1. The CDR3 is 18 amino acids. The junction had 10 bases not matched to a gene; V was cut back by 1 base and J by 1 base. Germline values: CDR1 SGHNT, CDR2 YYREEE (reference sequence). The CDR3 region is CASSLRTGSSVSYNEQFF. DNA for the CDR3: TGTGCCAGCAGCTTGAGGACAGGGTCGTCGGTGTCCTACAATGAGCAGTTCTTC.

This CDR3 is CASSGTSGPYEQYF. In nucleotides, the CDR3 is TGTGCCAGCAGTGGGACTAGCGGTCCCTACGAGCAGTACTTC. The chain recombines TRBV11-1 with TRBJ2-7; 11 bases agree with TRBD2. This CDR3 region has 14 residues. J gave up 2 bases and V 6 bases, and 3 bases lay outside the gene matches. Germline values: CDR1 SGHAT, CDR2 FQDESV (reference sequence). Full variable domain (remainder filled in from reference TRBV11-1 and TRBJ2-7): EAEVAQSPRYKITEKSQAVAFWCDPISGHATLYWYRQILGQGPELLVQFQDESVVDDSQLPKDRFSAERLKGVDSTLKIQPAELGDSAMYLCASSGTSGPYEQYFGPGTRLTVT.

This sequence joins TRBV7-9 and TRBJ1-2; a possible D gene is TRBD1 (5 bases). Germline values: CDR1 SEHNR, CDR2 FQNEAQ (reference sequence). The V gene lost 5 bases and the J gene lost 5 bases, with 21 bases spanning the gap. The length of the CDR3 is 16 residues. The CDR3 protein is CASSISGSWGSYGYTF. For the CDR3, the DNA is TGTGCCAGCAGCATATCCGGGAGTTGGGGCAGTTATGGCTACACCTTC.

The chain carries TRBV7-2 and TRBJ2-1, with 8 bases aligning to TRBD2. Unmatched junction bases numbered 9, after V lost 1 base and J lost 7 bases. There are 16 residues in the CDR3. Germline V gene data show CDR1 as SGHTA and CDR2 as FQGNSA. The CDR3 spells CASSLGGLGGGNEQFF. In DNA, the CDR3 is TGTGCCAGCAGCTTAGGAGGTCTAGGCGGGGGGAATGAGCAGTTCTTC.

This rearrangement joins TRBV6-6 to TRBJ1-1, with 8 bases matching TRBD1. The CDR3 has 16 amino acids. Losses at the gene ends were 6 bases for V and 4 bases for J; bases not matched to a gene: 13. In germline, CDR1 is MNHNY, CDR2 SVGAGI (reference sequence). CDR3: CASRITDRTGGTEAFF. The CDR3 DNA follows: TGTGCCAGCAGGATAACCGATCGAACAGGGGGCACTGAAGCTTTCTTT.

V is TRBV29-1 and J is TRBJ1-5; 7 bases match TRBD1. V dropped 0 bases and J dropped 6; count of bases not matched to a gene: 2. CDR3 length equals 13 residues. Germline V lookup: CDR1 SQVTM, CDR2 ANQGSEA. CDR3 amino acids: CSVEEAGGQPQHF. CDR3 sequence (DNA): TGCAGCGTTGAAGAGGCAGGGGGTCAGCCCCAGCATTTT.

This clone was recorded once. V gene TRBV11-3 combines with J gene TRBJ2-1; 14 bases map to TRBD2. V was pared by 5 bases and J by 5 bases, with 14 bases of the junction left unmatched. The CDR3 is 19 amino acids. Germline CDR1 and CDR2: SGHNT and YENEEA. The CDR3: CASSLAGTSGGWGNNEQFF. The CDR3 DNA is TGTGCCAGCAGCCTCGCCGGGACTAGCGGGGGCTGGGGGAACAATGAGCAGTTCTTC. Supplemented by reference TRBV11-3 and TRBJ2-1, the full variable domain reads EAGVVQSPRYKIIEKKQPVAFWCNPISGHNTLYWYLQNLGQGPELLIRYENEEAVDDSQLPKDRFSAERLKGVDSTLKIQPAELGDSAVYLCASSLAGTSGGWGNNEQFFGPGTRLTVL.

This clone was seen once. J is TRBJ2-1 and V is TRBV7-9, with D possibly matching TRBD1 (7 bases). Germline CDR1 is SEHNR and CDR2 is FQNEAQ (reference sequence). Trimming removed 3 bases from V and 4 bases from J, with 22 bases in between. The CDR3 is made up of 18 amino acids. This CDR3 is CASSFPLGWQGGYNEQFF. CDR3 in DNA: TGTGCCAGCAGCTTCCCCCTTGGGTGGCAGGGGGGATACAATGAGCAGTTCTTC.